These 27 T cell receptor beta chains were sequenced from one sample in a study of CD8+ T cells in alopecia areata. Investigators isolated RNA and reverse transcribed it into cDNA to act as the sequencing template. The method was immunoSEQ multiplex PCR; TCRdb's version includes in-frame clones alone and lacks a portion of them. The table records 140,000 to 150,000 clones, around 49% of them present only once. The sample here was CD4+ T cells sorted from blood, taken at week 0. Source of these receptors: a human donor with alopecia areata.

The chain recombines TRBV29-1 with TRBJ2-5, with D perhaps TRBD1 (5 bases). The CDR3 spans 12 residues. The ends were cut back, 5 bases at V and 2 bases at J, with 9 bases in the middle. Germline V CDR1 and CDR2: SQVTM, ANQGSEA. CDR3 sequence: CSVRRQQETQYF. In DNA, the CDR3 is TGCAGCGTTAGGCGACAGCAAGAGACCCAGTACTTC.

The rearrangement joins TRBV5-1 to TRBJ2-6; D not certain. The germline gives CDR1 SGHRS, CDR2 YFSETQ. The CDR3 is 14 amino acids. V lost 6 bases and J 0 bases, leaving 7 bases between the germline ends. The CDR3: CASTPTSGANVLTF. In DNA, the CDR3 is TGCGCCAGCACCCCCACCTCTGGGGCCAACGTCCTGACTTTC.

The sample holds a few counts of this clone. This rearrangement joins TRBV5-1 to TRBJ2-1; D is perhaps TRBD2 (5 bases). The V gene's germline CDR1 is SGHRS and CDR2 YFSETQ. This CDR3 spans 15 amino acids. Trimming took 0 bases from V and 4 from J, leaving 11 bases between them. The CDR3 nucleotides read TGCGCCAGCAGCTTGGTCGGGATTTCATACAATGAGCAGTTCTTC. This codes for CASSLVGISYNEQFF.

V gene TRBV7-8 combines with J gene TRBJ2-5; no firm D call. CDR1 is SGHVS, CDR2 FQNEAQ, per germline. This CDR3 spans 15 amino acids. The germline V and J ends were trimmed by 3 bases and 7 bases, with 18 bases remaining between them. CDR3 loop: CASSLSPAGFGTQYF. The CDR3 nucleotides read TGTGCCAGCAGCTTGTCCCCCGCCGGCTTCGGGACCCAGTACTTC.

On this clone itself: Other nucleotide sequences in the sample specify the same CDR3. The chain employs TRBV29-1 and TRBJ2-5; D is ambiguous. CDR3 size: 10 residues. Trimming pared 2 bases from V and 5 bases from J, leaving 3 bases between. Germline CDR1 reads SQVTM; CDR2 reads ANQGSEA. The CDR3 DNA reads TGCAGCGTTGAAATGGAGACCCAGTACTTC. As protein: CSVEMETQYF.

The genes are TRBV6-5 and TRBJ1-2; D unresolved. The CDR3 sequence is 11 residues long. With 5 bases removed from V and 8 bases from J, the gap between germline ends came to 9 bases. Per germline, CDR1 MNHEY and CDR2 SVGAGI. The CDR3 region has the DNA TGTGCCAGCAGTGACCACCCGGGCTACACCTTC. It specifies CASSDHPGYTF.

This clone has a handful of counts. The J gene is TRBJ2-1, the V gene TRBV7-8, with unresolved D. CDR1 SGHVS and CDR2 FQNEAQ come from the germline V gene. The CDR3 sequence is 14 residues long. With 1 base removed from V and 10 bases from J, the gap between germline ends came to 14 bases. CDR3 sequence: CASSLEGRRWEQFF. The DNA for the CDR3 is TGTGCCAGCAGCTTAGAGGGCCGCAGATGGGAGCAGTTCTTC.

The chain joins TRBV6-5 to TRBJ2-1, with 12 bases matching TRBD2. CDR1 is MNHEY, CDR2 SVGAGI, per germline. Trimming took 8 bases from V and 9 from J; bases not matched to a gene: 8. The CDR3 sequence is 14 residues long. CDR3 sequence reads: CASVLAGGPGEQFF. The CDR3 DNA reads as TGTGCCAGCGTGCTAGCGGGAGGGCCGGGTGAGCAGTTCTTC.

The V call is TRBV4-2, the J call TRBJ2-1; 9 bases fit TRBD2. The CDR3 runs to 20 residues. Germline V gene lookup returns CDR1 LGHNA and CDR2 YNFKEQ. J gave up 10 bases and V 0 bases, and 22 bases lay outside the gene matches. As DNA, the CDR3 is TGTGCCAGCAGCCAAGATATCTGGGGGTGGGGGACTAGCAGAAGGGAGGAGCAGTTCTTC. Encoded protein: CASSQDIWGWGTSRREEQFF.

V gene TRBV1 combines with J gene TRBJ1-5; TRBD1, the table's D call, was not compared with the DNA. TRBV1 is flagged as a pseudogene. CDR3 length equals 16 residues. CDR3 nucleotide sequence: TGCACCAGCAGCCCGTCCAGGGGTTACGGGAATCAGCCCCAGCATTTT. Its protein product is CTSSPSRGYGNQPQHF.

This clone was seen only a few times. The chain uses TRBV2 and TRBJ2-3, with 7 bases identical to TRBD2. The V gene's germline CDR1 is SNHLY and CDR2 FYNNEI. CDR3 length: 14 residues. Unmatched junction bases numbered 13, after V lost 10 bases and J lost 6 bases. The CDR3 coding sequence is TGTGCCACCGCTAGGACTAGGGCATCTGATACGCAGTATTTT. Translation: CATARTRASDTQYF.

The sample holds a few counts of this clone. This chain connects TRBV7-3 to TRBJ1-1; D is ambiguous. The CDR3 spans 13 residues. Germline values: CDR1 SGHTA, CDR2 FQGTGA. Trimming left V 3 bases short and J 2 bases short, with 7 bases between. CDR3 in amino acids: CASSFTINTEAFF. The CDR3 DNA follows: TGTGCCAGCAGCTTCACAATAAACACTGAAGCTTTCTTT. The full variable domain, with the rest looked up from reference TRBV7-3 and TRBJ1-1, is GAGVSQTPSNKVTEKGKYVELRCDPISGHTALYWYRQSLGQGPEFLIYFQGTGAADDSGLPNDRFFAVRPEGSVSTLKIQRTERGDSAVYLCASSFTINTEAFFGQGTRLTVV.

The chain uses TRBV6-5 and TRBJ2-4, with D perhaps TRBD2 (5 bases). The CDR3 spans 12 residues. V lost 5 bases, J lost 8 bases, and 10 bases lay in between. From germline, CDR1 is MNHEY and CDR2 SVGAGI. DNA of the CDR3: TGTGCCAGCAGTAGAGACGGGGACATTCAGTACTTC. Its translation: CASSRDGDIQYF.

This chain's CDR3 is CSVDTIETQYF. The CDR3 DNA sequence: TGCAGCGTGGACACTATAGAGACCCAGTACTTC. The chain employs TRBV29-1 and TRBJ2-5; D perhaps matches TRBD1 (5 bases). The V end lost 6 bases, the J end lost 4 bases, and 9 bases lay between the germline ends. CDR3 length equals 11 residues. The germline CDR1 and CDR2 sequences are SQVTM and ANQGSEA.

V gene TRBV29-1 combines with J gene TRBJ2-1; 9 bases match TRBD2. The CDR3 runs 14 residues. CDR1 and CDR2 from the germline V gene are SQVTM and ANQGSEA. V shed 6 bases, J shed 4 bases, and the junction held 7 bases outside the gene matches. CDR3 protein: CSVSGTSTYNEQFF. DNA of the CDR3: TGCAGCGTCTCCGGGACTAGCACATACAATGAGCAGTTCTTC.

This clone was observed a few times. V and J are TRBV27 and TRBJ2-7, with 11 bases lining up with TRBD1. Germline V gene sequence: CDR1 MNHEY, CDR2 SMNVEV (reference sequence). The CDR3 consists of 14 residues. With 4 bases clipped from V and 2 bases from J, the junction kept 1 base outside the gene matches. CDR3 nucleotides: TGTGCCAGCAGTTGGGACAGGGGGGCCTACGAGCAGTACTTC. This translates into CASSWDRGAYEQYF.

The chain uses TRBV9 and TRBJ1-1; maybe TRBD1 (6 bases). Germline V gene lookup returns CDR1 SGDLS and CDR2 YYNGEE. Trimming took off 4 bases at V and 4 bases at J, with 14 bases between the two ends. CDR3 size: 14 residues. CDR3 loop: CASSPRTRGTEAFF. The CDR3 DNA reads as TGTGCCAGCAGCCCCCGAACCAGGGGCACTGAAGCTTTCTTT.

This clone was detected a few times. The chain employs TRBV30 and TRBJ1-5; the D is unclear. V lost 6 bases to trimming and J lost 3 bases, with 12 bases between them. This CDR3 spans 13 amino acids. Germline V lookup: CDR1 GTSNPN, CDR2 SVGIG (reference sequence). CDR3 in amino acids: CACSQAFNQPQHF. The CDR3 coding sequence is TGTGCCTGCAGCCAGGCCTTCAATCAGCCCCAGCATTTT. Combining the CDR3 with reference TRBV30 and TRBJ1-5 gives the whole variable domain SQTIHQWPATLVQPVGSPLSLECTVEGTSNPNLYWYRQAAGRGLQLLFYSVGIGQISSEVPQNLSASRPQDRQFILSSKKLLLSDSGFYLCACSQAFNQPQHFGDGTRLSIL.

The chain couples TRBV2 to TRBJ1-5; a possible D gene is TRBD1 (5 bases). Germline values: CDR1 SNHLY, CDR2 FYNNEI. The V end was cut by 6 bases, the J end by 3 bases, with 15 bases between. The CDR3 sequence is 15 residues long. CDR3 DNA: TGTGCCAGCAGCGTCCAGGGACGTGACAATCAGCCCCAGCATTTT. Its translation is CASSVQGRDNQPQHF.

The chain is built from TRBV29-1 and TRBJ2-5, with TRBD1 identical over 9 bases. J lost 4 bases, V lost 6 bases, and 9 bases had no gene match. Germline V lookup: CDR1 SQVTM, CDR2 ANQGSEA. This CDR3 is 14 amino acids long. The CDR3 loop is CSVCRDRVLETQYF. The CDR3 DNA sequence: TGCAGCGTATGTCGGGACAGGGTGTTAGAGACCCAGTACTTC.

The chain joins TRBV4-1 to TRBJ1-1; possible D gene TRBD1, 5 bases. The CDR3 length is 14 residues. CDR1 and CDR2 from the germline V gene are MGHRA and YSYEKL. Trimming removed 6 bases at V and 0 bases at J, with 11 bases between. CDR3 sequence (DNA): TGCGCCAGCAGGGGACGGACCGTGAACACTGAAGCTTTCTTT. It encodes CASRGRTVNTEAFF.

This rearrangement joins TRBV4-3 to TRBJ2-3; 10 nucleotides align to TRBD2. CDR3 length equals 15 residues. Trimming at V came to 2 bases and at J to 4 bases, leaving 3 bases not matched to a gene. Germline assignment: CDR1 LGHNA and CDR2 YSLEER. Written as DNA, the CDR3 is TGCGCCAGCAGCCAACTAGCGGGAGACGCAGATACGCAGTATTTT. Its protein is CASSQLAGDADTQYF.

CDR3 residues: CASSPTVLVGNTIYF. DNA of the CDR3: TGTGCCAGCTCACCAACGGTTTTAGTCGGAAACACCATATATTTT. This chain joins TRBV18 and TRBJ1-3; D is ambiguous. CDR1 and CDR2 (germline): KGHSH, LQKENI. This CDR3 contains 15 residues. Trimming cost V 2 bases and J 4 bases, with 12 bases left between them.

This chain uses TRBV2 with TRBJ2-3, with D perhaps assigned TRBD1 or TRBD2 (6 bases each). The CDR3 runs 16 residues. Germline V gene lookup returns CDR1 SNHLY and CDR2 FYNNEI. The V gene lost 7 bases and the J gene lost 2 bases, with 19 bases spanning the gap. The CDR3 DNA sequence: TGTGCCAGCATCCGAGGAGGGGGAGGCCCCACAGATACGCAGTATTTT. This translates into CASIRGGGGPTDTQYF. The full variable domain, completed using reference TRBV2 and TRBJ2-3, is EPEVTQTPSHQVTQMGQEVILRCVPISNHLYFYWYRQILGQKVEFLVSFYNNEISEKSEIFDDQFSVERPDGSNFTLKIRSTKLEDSAMYFCASIRGGGGPTDTQYFGPGTRLTVL.

This clone occurred many times. This sequence joins TRBV11-2 and TRBJ2-3, with D possibly called TRBD1 or TRBD2 (6 bases each). This CDR3 region has 14 residues. Germline assignment: CDR1 SGHAT and CDR2 FQNNGV. V was trimmed by 5 bases and J by 5 bases, leaving 14 bases between them. DNA for the CDR3: TGTGCCAGCAGCACTACAGGGCGGGAAGATACGCAGTATTTT. This codes for CASSTTGREDTQYF.

This clone has a handful of counts. The chain has TRBV9 and TRBJ2-7, with 9 bases matching TRBD1. This CDR3 contains 12 residues. The V and J ends lost 7 bases and 5 bases, in that order; junction bases with no gene match: 4. Germline-derived CDR1 and CDR2 are SGDLS and YYNGEE. CDR3 residues: CASQGQGHEQYF. The CDR3 DNA reads as TGTGCCAGCCAGGGACAGGGACACGAGCAGTACTTC.

This chain links TRBV4-2 with TRBJ2-7; D remains ambiguous. V lost 0 bases to trimming and J lost 6 bases, with 15 bases between them. The germline gives CDR1 LGHNA, CDR2 YNFKEQ. CDR3 size: 15 residues. For the CDR3, the DNA is TGTGCCAGCAGCCAAGATCTAGGAGTGATTGGCGAGCAGTACTTC. This encodes CASSQDLGVIGEQYF.